This T cell receptor (beta chain) derives from a study of glioma-infiltrating T cells after dendritic cell vaccination. Time point of the sample: after dendritic cell vaccination, including at tumor progression/relapse. V lost 0 bases, J lost 5 bases, and 6 bases stayed unmatched. This CDR3 comprises 15 residues. CDR1 and CDR2 from the germline V gene are SGHVS and FQNEAQ. Assay: immunoSEQ multiplex PCR; the TCRdb copy retains only in-frame clones and omits some. The repertoire has roughly 60,000 clones, about 89% of them found once; the top ten carry approximately 10%. V usage is TRBV7-8 and J usage is TRBJ2-5, with 7 nucleotides matching TRBD2. This TCR was recovered from a human donor with glioblastoma. The material was blood, obtained after dendritic cell vaccination. The CDR3 loop reads CASSLAEGGRETQYF. The CDR3 DNA sequence: TGTGCCAGCAGCTTAGCTGAGGGAGGGCGGGAGACCCAGTACTTC. Full variable domain (missing parts from reference TRBV7-8 and TRBJ2-5): GAGVSQSPRYKVAKRGQDVALRCDPISGHVSLFWYQQALGQGPEFLTYFQNEAQLDKSGLPSDRFFAERPEGSVSTLKIQRTQQEDSAVYLCASSLAEGGRETQYFGPGTRLLVL.